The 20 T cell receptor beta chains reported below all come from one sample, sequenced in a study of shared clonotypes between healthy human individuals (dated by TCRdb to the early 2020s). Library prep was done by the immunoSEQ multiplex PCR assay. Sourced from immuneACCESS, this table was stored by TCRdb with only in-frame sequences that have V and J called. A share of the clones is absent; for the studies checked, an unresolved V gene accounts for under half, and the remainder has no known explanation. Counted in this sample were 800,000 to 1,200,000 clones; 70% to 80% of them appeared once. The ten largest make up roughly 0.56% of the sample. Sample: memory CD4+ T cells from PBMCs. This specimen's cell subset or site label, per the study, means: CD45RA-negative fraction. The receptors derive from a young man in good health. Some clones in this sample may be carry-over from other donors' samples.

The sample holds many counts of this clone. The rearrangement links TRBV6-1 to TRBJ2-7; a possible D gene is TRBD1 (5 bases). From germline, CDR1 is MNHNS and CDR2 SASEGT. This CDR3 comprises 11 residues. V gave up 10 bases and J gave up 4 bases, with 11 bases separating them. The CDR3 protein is CATKTEYEQYF. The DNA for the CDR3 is TGTGCCACCAAGACAGAGTACGAGCAGTACTTC.

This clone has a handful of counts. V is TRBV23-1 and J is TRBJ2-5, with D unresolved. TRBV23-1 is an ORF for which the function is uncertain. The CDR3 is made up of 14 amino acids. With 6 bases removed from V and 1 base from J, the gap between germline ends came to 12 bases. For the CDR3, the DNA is TGCGCCAGCAGGCAAAAAAATACCCAAGAGACCCAGTACTTC. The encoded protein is CASRQKNTQETQYF.

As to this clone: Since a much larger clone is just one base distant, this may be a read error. CDR3 in DNA: TGTGCCAGCAGCTTCGGGCTGGGACAGTCCTCCTACGAGCAGTGCTTC. This sequence encodes CASSFGLGQSSYEQCF. V is TRBV5-4 and J is TRBJ2-7; TRBD1 matches at 7 bases. CDR1 and CDR2 (germline): SGHNT, YYREEE (reference sequence). The CDR3 contains 16 residues.

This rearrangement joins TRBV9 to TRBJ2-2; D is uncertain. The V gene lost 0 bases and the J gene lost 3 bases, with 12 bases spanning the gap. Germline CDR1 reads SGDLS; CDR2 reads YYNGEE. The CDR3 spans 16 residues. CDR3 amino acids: CASSVVAQPYTGELFF. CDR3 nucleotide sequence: TGTGCCAGCAGCGTAGTAGCCCAACCATACACCGGGGAGCTGTTTTTT.

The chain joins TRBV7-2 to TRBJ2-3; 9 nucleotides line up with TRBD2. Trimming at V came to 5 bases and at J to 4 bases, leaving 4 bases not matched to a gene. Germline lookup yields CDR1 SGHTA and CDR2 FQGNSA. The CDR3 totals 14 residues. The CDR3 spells CASSLEREADTQYF. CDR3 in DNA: TGTGCCAGCAGCCTAGAGCGGGAGGCAGATACGCAGTATTTT.

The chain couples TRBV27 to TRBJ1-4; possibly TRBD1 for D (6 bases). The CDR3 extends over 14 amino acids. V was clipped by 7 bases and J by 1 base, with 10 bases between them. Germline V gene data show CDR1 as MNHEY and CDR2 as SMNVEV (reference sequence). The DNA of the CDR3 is TGTGCCAGCAAACAGGGTGTAACTAATGAAAAACTGTTTTTT. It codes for CASKQGVTNEKLFF.

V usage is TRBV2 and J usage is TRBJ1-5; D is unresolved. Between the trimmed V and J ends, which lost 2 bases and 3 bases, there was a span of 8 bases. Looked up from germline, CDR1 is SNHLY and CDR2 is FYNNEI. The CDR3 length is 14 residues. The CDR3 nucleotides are TGTGCCAGCAGTGAAAGTCACCCCAATCAGCCCCAGCATTTT. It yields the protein CASSESHPNQPQHF.

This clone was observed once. The CDR3 nucleotides are TGTGCCAGCAGCTTTTCCGGCGGATCAACCGACAACTATGGCTACACCTTC. Protein: CASSFSGGSTDNYGYTF. The rearrangement uses TRBV7-9 and TRBJ1-2, with D uncertain. The CDR3 is 17 amino acids. In germline, CDR1 is SEHNR, CDR2 FQNEAQ (reference sequence). V lost 3 bases and J 2 bases, leaving 19 bases between the germline ends.

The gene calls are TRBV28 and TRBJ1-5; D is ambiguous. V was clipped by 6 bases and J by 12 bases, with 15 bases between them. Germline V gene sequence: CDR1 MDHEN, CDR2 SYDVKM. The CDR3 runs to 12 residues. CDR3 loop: CASSPDQEVQHF. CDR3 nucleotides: TGTGCCAGCAGCCCAGACCAGGAGGTCCAGCATTTT.

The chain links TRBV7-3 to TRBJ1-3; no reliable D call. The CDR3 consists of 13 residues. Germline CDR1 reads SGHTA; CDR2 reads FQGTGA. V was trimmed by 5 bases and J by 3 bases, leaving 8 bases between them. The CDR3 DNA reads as TGTGCCAGCAGCCCCGGGGTTGGAAACACCATATATTTT. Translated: CASSPGVGNTIYF. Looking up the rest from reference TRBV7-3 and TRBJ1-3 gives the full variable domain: GAGVSQTPSNKVTEKGKYVELRCDPISGHTALYWYRQSLGQGPEFLIYFQGTGAADDSGLPNDRFFAVRPEGSVSTLKIQRTERGDSAVYLCASSPGVGNTIYFGEGSWLTVV.

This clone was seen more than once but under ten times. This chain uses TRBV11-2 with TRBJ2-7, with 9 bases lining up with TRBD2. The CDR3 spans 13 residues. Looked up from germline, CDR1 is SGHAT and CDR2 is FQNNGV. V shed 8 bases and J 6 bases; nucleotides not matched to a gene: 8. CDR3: CASGGRAISEQYF. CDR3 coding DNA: TGTGCCAGCGGCGGGAGGGCCATCAGCGAGCAGTACTTC.

The chain's CDR3 is CASSPPGLAGGREQYF. CDR3 bases: TGTGCCAGCAGCCCCCCGGGACTAGCGGGAGGACGAGAGCAGTACTTC. V is TRBV7-2 and J is TRBJ2-7, with 15 bases that match TRBD2. CDR3 length: 16 residues. V shed 5 bases and J 7 bases; nucleotides not matched to a gene: 9. Germline values: CDR1 SGHTA, CDR2 FQGNSA.

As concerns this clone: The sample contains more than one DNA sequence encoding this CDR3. CDR3 sequence (DNA): TGCGCCAGCAGCCAAGCGAGGGGGACTGAAGCTTTCTTT. Translating gives CASSQARGTEAFF. The V gene is TRBV4-1, the J gene TRBJ1-1; tentatively, D is TRBD1 (6 bases). The CDR3 is made up of 13 amino acids. Germline lookup yields CDR1 MGHRA and CDR2 YSYEKL. V lost 1 base, J lost 5 bases, and 8 bases lay in between.

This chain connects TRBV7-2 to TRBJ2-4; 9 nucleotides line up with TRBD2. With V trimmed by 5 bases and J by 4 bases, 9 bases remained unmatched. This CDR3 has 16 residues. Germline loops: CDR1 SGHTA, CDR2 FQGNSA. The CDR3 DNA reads TGTGCCAGCAGCCCAACCGGGACTAGCTCTAAAAACATTCAGTACTTC. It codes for CASSPTGTSSKNIQYF.

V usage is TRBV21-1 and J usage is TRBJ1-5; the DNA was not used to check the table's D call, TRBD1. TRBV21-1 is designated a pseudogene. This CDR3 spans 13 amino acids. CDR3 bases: TGTGCCAGCCCGACAGGGGTAGGGGAGCCCCAGCATTTT. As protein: CASPTGVGEPQHF.

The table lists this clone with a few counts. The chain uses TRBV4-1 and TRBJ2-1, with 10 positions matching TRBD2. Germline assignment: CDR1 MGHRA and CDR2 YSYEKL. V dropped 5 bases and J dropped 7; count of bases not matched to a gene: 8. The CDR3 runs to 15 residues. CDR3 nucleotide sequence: TGCGCCAGCAGCGATATACTAGCGGGATGGAATGAGCAGTTCTTC. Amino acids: CASSDILAGWNEQFF.

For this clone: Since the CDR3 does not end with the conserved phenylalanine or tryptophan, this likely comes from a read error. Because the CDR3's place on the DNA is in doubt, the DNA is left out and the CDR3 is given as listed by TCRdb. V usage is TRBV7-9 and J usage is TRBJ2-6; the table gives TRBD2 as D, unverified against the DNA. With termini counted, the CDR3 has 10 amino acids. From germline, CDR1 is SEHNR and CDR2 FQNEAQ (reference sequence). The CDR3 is CASSRAGISV.

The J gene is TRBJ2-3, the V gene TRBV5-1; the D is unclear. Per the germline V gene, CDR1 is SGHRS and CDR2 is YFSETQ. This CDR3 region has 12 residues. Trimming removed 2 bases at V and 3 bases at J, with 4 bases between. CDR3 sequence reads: CASSFATDTQYF. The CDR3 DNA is TGCGCCAGCAGCTTTGCGACAGATACGCAGTATTTT. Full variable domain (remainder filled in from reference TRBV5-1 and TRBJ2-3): KAGVTQTPRYLIKTRGQQVTLSCSPISGHRSVSWYQQTPGQGLQFLFEYFSETQRNKGNFPGRFSGRQFSNSRSEMNVSTLELGDSALYLCASSFATDTQYFGPGTRLTVL.

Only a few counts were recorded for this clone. CDR3 loop: CASRTGSGNTEAFF. Here the CDR3 DNA reads TGTGCCAGCAGAACAGGGTCCGGGAACACTGAAGCTTTCTTT. The rearrangement joins TRBV2 to TRBJ1-1; weak D call: TRBD1 (6 bases). The V end was cut by 6 bases, the J end by 1 base, with 12 bases between. The CDR3 is 14 residues long. Germline CDR1 reads SNHLY; CDR2 reads FYNNEI.

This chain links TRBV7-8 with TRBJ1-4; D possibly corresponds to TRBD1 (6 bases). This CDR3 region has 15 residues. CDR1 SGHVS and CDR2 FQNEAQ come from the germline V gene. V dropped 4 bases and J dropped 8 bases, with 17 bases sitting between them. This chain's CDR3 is CASSSLRWGREKLFF. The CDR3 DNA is TGTGCCAGCAGCTCCCTTAGATGGGGGCGGGAAAAACTGTTTTTT.